The 23 T cell receptor beta chains given below trace back to one sample, sequenced in a study of Graves' ophthalmopathy and Graves' hyperthyroidism. Scientists amplified the TCR beta CDR3 regions from RNA transcripts. First-round RT-PCR with HTBI primers preceded a second-round multiplex PCR. One entry per CDR3 protein results from TCRdb running MiXCR on the multiplex PCR reads. Altogether about 620,000 distinct CDR3 sequences are present, 20% to 25% being singletons, with the ten largest covering approximately 6.5%. The specimen was peripheral blood. Receptors originate from a woman under 30 with stable Graves' hyperthyroidism. Some clones in this sample may be carry-over from other donors' samples.

The sample holds many counts of this clonotype. J is TRBJ1-3 and V is TRBV7-2, with D possibly TRBD1 on 5 matching bases. V was shortened by 2 bases and J by 4 bases, with 15 bases between the two germline ends. The germline V gene has CDR1 SGHTA and CDR2 FQGNSA. CDR3 length equals 16 residues. The CDR3 region has the DNA TGTGCCAGCAGCTTATCAGGGACCGAGCGAGGAAACACCATATATTTT. It is translated as CASSLSGTERGNTIYF.

This clonotype was observed a few times. A junction boundary mismatches the germline segment, possibly from a read error. This chain's CDR3 is CASSLLGLNSYNSHLHF. CDR3 coding DNA: TGTGCCAGCAGCTTACTGGGGTTAAACTCCTATAATTCACACCTCCACTTT. The chain uses TRBV7-8 and TRBJ1-6; D is unresolved. From germline, CDR1 is SGHVS and CDR2 FQNEAQ. The CDR3 consists of 17 residues.

This chain uses TRBV6-1 with TRBJ1-2; D is unclear. Trimming left V 3 bases short and J 7 bases short, with 12 bases between. Germline CDR1 MNHNS, CDR2 SASEGT. The CDR3 is 13 residues long. The CDR3 spells CASSDRDGGGYTF. In nucleotides, the CDR3 is TGTGCCAGCAGTGACCGGGATGGCGGTGGCTACACCTTC.

In its sample, this clonotype was seen many times. The chain uses TRBV6-1 and TRBJ2-7, with 7 positions matching TRBD1. J lost 3 bases, V lost 1 base, and 9 bases had no gene match. CDR1 MNHNS and CDR2 SASEGT come from the germline V gene. The CDR3 is 16 amino acids. The CDR3 loop is CASSEGFGQVNYEQYF. The CDR3, as DNA: TGTGCCAGCAGTGAAGGTTTCGGACAGGTGAACTACGAGCAGTACTTC.

This clonotype has at least ten counts. The junction departs from the called germline gene at one end, perhaps through a read error. The chain combines TRBV12-5 with TRBJ2-7, with D unclear. Germline CDR1 is LGHNT and CDR2 is FRNRAP. This CDR3 is 13 amino acids long. The CDR3 region is CASGHPLSYEQCF. In nucleotides, the CDR3 is TGTGCTAGTGGTCACCCCCTCAGCTACGAGCAGTGCTTC.

Ten or more counts support this clonotype. This chain joins TRBV6-1 and TRBJ1-2; D unclear. Germline loops: CDR1 MNHNS, CDR2 SASEGT. With 2 bases removed from V and 8 bases from J, the gap between germline ends came to 18 bases. This CDR3 region has 15 residues. The CDR3 DNA reads TGTGCCAGCAGTGAAAATCGGGTCGGACCTATGGGCTACACCTTC. Translated, it gives CASSENRVGPMGYTF.

The chain is built from TRBV28 and TRBJ2-3; the D gene is possibly TRBD2 (6 bases). Trimming took 6 bases from V and 1 from J, leaving 11 bases between them. This CDR3 is built from 14 residues. Germline CDR1 MDHEN, CDR2 SYDVKM. CDR3: CASRYGGRTDTQYF. Written as DNA, the CDR3 is TGTGCCAGCAGATACGGGGGTCGCACAGATACGCAGTATTTT.

This clonotype was recorded many times. The chain couples TRBV18 to TRBJ2-5; maybe TRBD2 (5 bases). This CDR3 has 13 amino acids. The V gene's germline CDR1 is KGHSH and CDR2 LQKENI. Trimming removed 2 bases from V and 3 bases from J, with 7 bases in between. CDR3: CASSPTGEETQYF. The CDR3 region has the DNA TGTGCCAGCTCACCAACCGGGGAAGAGACCCAGTACTTC.

This clonotype was counted at least ten times. The chain employs TRBV27 and TRBJ2-2, with unresolved D. CDR1 is MNHEY, CDR2 SMNVEV, per germline (reference sequence). V lost 2 bases, J lost 7 bases, and 20 bases lay in between. The CDR3 runs to 17 residues. CDR3 residues: CASSLRSALTWDGELFF. The CDR3, as DNA: TGTGCCAGCAGTTTAAGATCGGCCCTGACCTGGGACGGGGAGCTGTTTTTT.

This rearrangement joins TRBV6-1 to TRBJ2-1; D is unclear. From germline, CDR1 is MNHNS and CDR2 SASEGT. The CDR3 spans 13 residues. V lost 0 bases to trimming and J lost 8 bases, with 8 bases between them. CDR3 bases: TGTGCCAGCAGTGAAGCCCCCTTGGATGAGCAGTTCTTC. It encodes CASSEAPLDEQFF.

There are many counts of this clonotype. This chain connects TRBV6-2 or TRBV6-3 to TRBJ1-2; a possible D gene is TRBD1 (6 bases). Trimming stripped 6 bases from V and 7 bases from J, with 15 bases between. The CDR3 length is 13 residues. Germline V lookup: CDR1 MNHEY, CDR2 SVGEGT. The CDR3 DNA reads TGTGCCAGCAGCCCAAGGGGGAGTTCTGGCTACACCTTC. Encoded protein: CASSPRGSSGYTF.

This chain connects TRBV4-2 to TRBJ2-2; TRBD1 agrees at 8 bases. V shed 3 bases, J shed 3 bases, and the junction held 6 bases outside the gene matches. This CDR3 comprises 16 residues. Germline CDR1 and CDR2: LGHNA and YNFKEQ. The CDR3 reads CASSQPGTGHTGELFF. CDR3 DNA sequence: TGTGCCAGCAGCCAGCCCGGGACAGGACACACCGGGGAGCTGTTTTTT.

This clonotype has at least ten counts. The CDR3 region is CASSFGQVYSPLHF. CDR3 in DNA: TGTGCCAGCAGTTTTGGGCAGGTGTATTCACCCCTCCACTTT. This sequence joins TRBV28 and TRBJ1-6; D unclear. Germline V gene lookup returns CDR1 MDHEN and CDR2 SYDVKM. V was pared by 3 bases and J by 8 bases, with 11 bases between. This CDR3 has 14 residues. The variable domain in full, with the rest retrieved from reference TRBV28 and TRBJ1-6, is DVKVTQSSRYLVKRTGEKVFLECVQDMDHENMFWYRQDPGLGLRLIYFSYDVKMKEKGDIPEGYSVSREKKERFSLILESASTNQTSMYLCASSFGQVYSPLHFGNGTRLTVT.

This chain connects TRBV19 to TRBJ2-7; D perhaps matches TRBD2 (5 bases). The V and J ends lost 0 bases and 5 bases respectively, with 17 bases between them. From germline, CDR1 is LNHDA and CDR2 SQIVND (reference sequence). CDR3 length: 16 amino acids. The DNA for the CDR3 is TGTGCCAGTAGTATAGATTTTATCCCCGGTAGCGACGAGCAGTACTTC. It encodes CASSIDFIPGSDEQYF. Using reference TRBV19 and TRBJ2-7 for the parts outside the CDR3, the full variable domain is DGGITQSPKYLFRKEGQNVTLSCEQNLNHDAMYWYRQDPGQGLRLIYYSQIVNDFQKGDIAEGYSVSREKKESFPLTVTSAQKNPTAFYLCASSIDFIPGSDEQYFGPGTRLTVT.

The chain links TRBV29-1 to TRBJ2-2; D is possibly TRBD1 (6 bases). This CDR3 has 17 amino acids. V lost 2 bases, J lost 0 bases, and 16 bases lay in between. The V gene's germline CDR1 is SQVTM and CDR2 ANQGSEA. Here the CDR3 DNA reads TGCAGCGTTGAATACGGGACAAACGAACCGAACACCGGGGAGCTGTTTTTT. Its translation: CSVEYGTNEPNTGELFF.

This chain joins TRBV27 and TRBJ2-7, with D possibly being TRBD2 (5 bases). The CDR3 consists of 14 residues. Trimming pared 6 bases from V and 1 base from J, leaving 13 bases between. The germline CDR1 and CDR2 sequences are MNHEY and SMNVEV (reference sequence). The CDR3 loop is CASRRLLASYEQYF. In nucleotides, the CDR3 is TGTGCCAGCAGGAGACTACTGGCTTCCTACGAGCAGTACTTC.

The chain couples TRBV6-1 to TRBJ2-7, with 10 bases identical to TRBD2. This CDR3 comprises 15 residues. Germline V CDR1 and CDR2: MNHNS, SASEGT. The ends lost 2 bases at V and 7 bases at J; junction bases unmatched: 8. The CDR3 coding sequence is TGTGCCAGCAGTGAATCCAGCGGGGGGGCCGGAGAGCAGTACTTC. Protein sequence: CASSESSGGAGEQYF.

This chain uses TRBV30 with TRBJ2-5; 12 bases are a match to TRBD2. Germline CDR1 and CDR2: GTSNPN and SVGIG (reference sequence). The CDR3 has 15 amino acids. The J segment lost 3 bases and the V segment lost 3 bases, leaving 5 bases of the junction unmatched. CDR3 sequence (DNA): TGTGCCTGGAGAGGTGCTAGCGGGGGGGAAGAGACCCAGTACTTC. Protein: CAWRGASGGEETQYF. Full variable domain (outside the CDR3, taken from reference TRBV30 and TRBJ2-5): SQTIHQWPATLVQPVGSPLSLECTVEGTSNPNLYWYRQAAGRGLQLLFYSVGIGQISSEVPQNLSASRPQDRQFILSSKKLLLSDSGFYLCAWRGASGGEETQYFGPGTRLLVL.

This clonotype was observed a few times. The chain couples TRBV19 to TRBJ1-2; 8 positions agree with TRBD1. Germline CDR1 and CDR2: LNHDA and SQIVND (reference sequence). With 8 bases clipped from V and 8 bases from J, the junction kept 7 bases outside the gene matches. The CDR3 has 12 amino acids. In DNA, the CDR3 is TGTGCCAGTGGACAGGGAGGTTTAGGCTACACCTTC. Its translation: CASGQGGLGYTF.

There are many counts of this clonotype. A junction boundary mismatches the germline segment, possibly from a read error. This chain joins TRBV7-7 and TRBJ2-5; 8 bases align to TRBD2. Per germline, CDR1 SSHAT and CDR2 FNYEAQ (reference sequence). This CDR3 is 15 amino acids long. This CDR3 reads CASSLVSGEWETQYF. CDR3 nucleotide sequence: TGTGCTAGCAGCTTAGTTAGCGGGGAGTGGGAGACCCAGTACTTC. Variable domain in full (rest from reference TRBV7-7 and TRBJ2-5): GAGVSQSPRYKVTKRGQDVTLRCDPISSHATLYWYQQALGQGPEFLTYFNYEAQPDKSGLPSDRFSAERPEGSISTLTIQRTEQRDSAMYRCASSLVSGEWETQYFGPGTRLLVL.

This clonotype was counted at least ten times. The V call is TRBV5-1, the J call TRBJ2-7, with 8 positions matching TRBD1. The CDR3 is made up of 13 amino acids. The junction had 10 bases not matched to a gene; V was cut back by 7 bases and J by 7 bases. CDR1 is SGHRS and CDR2 is YFSETQ in the germline V gene. DNA for the CDR3: TGCGCCAGCCGGACAGGGCTGAATCCTGAGCAGTACTTC. This codes for CASRTGLNPEQYF.

This clonotype was seen many times. The chain is built from TRBV12-3 or TRBV12-4 and TRBJ1-5, with D tentatively TRBD1 (6 bases). V lost 6 bases and J 4 bases, leaving 10 bases between the germline ends. The CDR3 sequence is 13 residues long. In nucleotides, the CDR3 is TGTGCCAGCAGAGACAGGCATAATCAGCCCCAGCATTTT. The encoded protein is CASRDRHNQPQHF.

The table lists this clonotype with a few counts. The chain recombines TRBV28 with TRBJ2-5; 10 bases are shared with TRBD1. The CDR3 sequence is 17 residues long. Trimming took 7 bases from V and 1 from J; bases not matched to a gene: 12. The germline CDR1 and CDR2 sequences are MDHEN and SYDVKM. CDR3 in DNA: TGTGCCAGCACCGACAGGGGGCTAAAGCGTAGCCAAGAGACCCAGTACTTC. Translation: CASTDRGLKRSQETQYF.